One TCR beta chain is described in this entry. Its specificity is not known. TCRdb keeps only in-frame clones here, not all; method: immunoSEQ multiplex PCR. This table holds more than 850,000 clones, more than 75% found once. CDR1 is SGHDN and CDR2 is FVKESK in the germline V gene. The V and J ends lost 1 base and 8 bases, in that order; junction bases with no gene match: 5. The CDR3 is 14 amino acids. All donors were Caucasian adults living in Nashville, Tennessee. The data derive from a study of shared clonotypes between healthy human individuals. Background on the study: Researchers drew samples from a couple of women and a few men aged 18 to 49. There were three CD4 naive, three CD4 memory, two CD8 naive and one CD8 memory plates per donor. Study outcomes and limitations: Generally, naive subsets (rather than memory subsets) showed larger estimated richness.

The receptor comes from a man younger than 35 in good health. Some clones in this sample may be carry-over from other donors' samples. The gene calls are TRBV14 and TRBJ2-3; TRBD2 aligns across 8 bases. Material: memory CD4+ T cells from PBMCs. As for subset: CD45RA-negative fraction. The CDR3 DNA reads as TGTGCCAGCAGCCAAGCTATAACTAGCGGTACGCAGTATTTT. This sequence encodes CASSQAITSGTQYF.